The 25 T cell receptor beta chains given below trace back to one sample, sequenced in a study of cytomegalovirus exposure and HLA in healthy donors. Use of 60 Vbeta and 13 Jbeta primers characterized the PCR. TCRdb's table, derived via immunoSEQ multiplex PCR, lists solely in-frame clones and lacks some. The data show 110,000 to 150,000 clones, roughly 10% seen once. The specimen was PBMCs. The receptors here all came from a male donor in good health and CMV-seronegative.

The gene calls are TRBV11-2 and TRBJ1-5; the D gene is possibly TRBD1 (6 bases). CDR1 is SGHAT and CDR2 is FQNNGV in the germline V gene. The CDR3 is made up of 14 amino acids. V was pared by 2 bases and J by 6 bases, with 11 bases between. CDR3 loop: CASSLQGGGQPQHF. The CDR3 region has the DNA TGTGCCAGCAGCTTACAGGGAGGGGGTCAGCCCCAGCATTTT. The variable domain in full, with the rest retrieved from reference TRBV11-2 and TRBJ1-5, is EAGVAQSPRYKIIEKRQSVAFWCNPISGHATLYWYQQILGQGPKLLIQFQNNGVVDDSQLPKDRFSAERLKGVDSTLKIQPAKLEDSAVYLCASSLQGGGQPQHFGDGTRLSIL.

The chain carries TRBV5-4 and TRBJ1-1; possible D gene TRBD1, 6 bases. There are 15 residues in the CDR3. CDR1 and CDR2 from the germline V gene are SGHNT and YYREEE (reference sequence). V lost 2 bases and J lost 4, with 15 bases in between. DNA for the CDR3: TGTGCCAGCAGCTTTAGGGGGGGTAACGGCACTGAAGCTTTCTTT. This gives the protein CASSFRGGNGTEAFF.

This clone has more than one count but fewer than ten. The gene calls are TRBV4-3 and TRBJ2-7; D is undetermined. The CDR3 contains 14 residues. Germline V lookup: CDR1 LGHNA, CDR2 YSLEER. V lost 0 bases and J lost 3, with 9 bases in between. CDR3 DNA sequence: TGCGCCAGCAGCCAAGATGTGGCAGGCTACGAGCAGTACTTC. Residues: CASSQDVAGYEQYF.

The sample holds a few counts of this clone. The rearrangement joins TRBV7-3 to TRBJ2-7; TRBD2 matches at 11 bases. This CDR3 is 15 amino acids long. Germline CDR1 reads SGHTA; CDR2 reads FQGTGA. V lost 4 bases, J lost 1 base, and 3 bases stayed unmatched. The CDR3: CASSSGTSGSYEQYF. Here the CDR3 DNA reads TGTGCCAGCAGCTCCGGGACTAGCGGATCCTACGAGCAGTACTTC.

V is TRBV4-1 and J is TRBJ1-1, with 7 bases fitting TRBD1. Germline V lookup: CDR1 MGHRA, CDR2 YSYEKL. With V trimmed by 5 bases and J by 4 bases, 4 bases remained unmatched. CDR3 length: 13 residues. The CDR3, as DNA: TGCGCCAGCAGCTCGGCAGGGGGCACTGAAGCTTTCTTT. This codes for CASSSAGGTEAFF.

The gene calls are TRBV10-3 and TRBJ1-1, with D hard to call. CDR1 ENHRY and CDR2 SYGVKD come from the germline V gene. V lost 3 bases to trimming and J lost 0 bases, with 20 bases between them. There are 18 residues in the CDR3. CDR3 in DNA: TGTGCCATCAGTGATTTAAAATCGGGTTATTCAATGAACACTGAAGCTTTCTTT. Its translation: CAISDLKSGYSMNTEAFF.

This clone was observed a few times. The rearrangement links TRBV5-1 to TRBJ2-3; D remains ambiguous. Germline CDR1 SGHRS, CDR2 YFSETQ. The V and J ends lost 2 bases and 6 bases respectively, with 16 bases between them. The CDR3 runs to 15 residues. As DNA, the CDR3 is TGCGCCAGCAGCTTTCATGCAGGTATGGCGGATACGCAGTATTTT. Amino acids: CASSFHAGMADTQYF.

The chain uses TRBV30 and TRBJ2-6, with a tentative D call TRBD1 (5 bases). The V and J ends lost 5 bases and 1 base respectively, with 9 bases between them. This CDR3 region has 14 residues. The germline V gene has CDR1 GTSNPN and CDR2 SVGIG (reference sequence). CDR3 loop: CAWGSGSGANVLTF. The CDR3 nucleotides are TGTGCCTGGGGATCAGGGTCTGGGGCCAACGTCCTGACTTTC. The full variable domain, its missing parts supplied by reference TRBV30 and TRBJ2-6, is SQTIHQWPATLVQPVGSPLSLECTVEGTSNPNLYWYRQAAGRGLQLLFYSVGIGQISSEVPQNLSASRPQDRQFILSSKKLLLSDSGFYLCAWGSGSGANVLTFGAGSRLTVL.

This CDR3 reads CASSLIPWGGGELFF. The CDR3 bases are TGTGCCAGCAGTTTGATCCCGTGGGGAGGCGGGGAGCTGTTTTTT. The chain joins TRBV28 to TRBJ2-2; possible D gene TRBD2, 6 bases. Germline V gives CDR1 MDHEN, CDR2 SYDVKM. V gave up 3 bases and J gave up 7 bases, with 15 bases separating them. This CDR3 contains 15 residues. Based on the CDR3 plus reference TRBV28 and TRBJ2-2, the full variable domain is DVKVTQSSRYLVKRTGEKVFLECVQDMDHENMFWYRQDPGLGLRLIYFSYDVKMKEKGDIPEGYSVSREKKERFSLILESASTNQTSMYLCASSLIPWGGGELFFGEGSRLTVL.

In this sample, this clone turned up a few times. J is TRBJ2-7 and V is TRBV28; 7 bases agree with TRBD1. The CDR3 has 15 amino acids. Germline V lookup: CDR1 MDHEN, CDR2 SYDVKM. The V gene end was trimmed by 3 bases and the J gene end by 6 bases; junction bases not matched to a gene: 11. The CDR3 DNA sequence: TGTGCCAGCAGTTTTCTTAAGGGACAGCCGGTCGAGCAGTACTTC. This sequence encodes CASSFLKGQPVEQYF.

V and J are TRBV6-5 and TRBJ1-1, with TRBD1 as a possible D gene (6 bases). With 6 bases removed from V and 4 bases from J, the gap between germline ends came to 18 bases. Germline V gene sequence: CDR1 MNHEY, CDR2 SVGAGI. The length of the CDR3 is 15 residues. The CDR3, as DNA: TGTGCCAGCAGGTCGGGACACCCTAGGGGCACTGAAGCTTTCTTT. Translating gives CASRSGHPRGTEAFF.

The chain has TRBV27 and TRBJ1-1, with 7 bases matching TRBD1. The ends lost 4 bases at V and 3 bases at J; junction bases unmatched: 14. Per germline, CDR1 MNHEY and CDR2 SMNVEV (reference sequence). The CDR3 is 17 residues long. CDR3 sequence reads: CASSSTPPGQIYTEAFF. The CDR3, as DNA: TGTGCCAGCAGTTCGACTCCGCCGGGACAGATTTACACTGAAGCTTTCTTT.

V usage is TRBV28 and J usage is TRBJ2-7; D remains unclear. Germline V CDR1 and CDR2: MDHEN, SYDVKM. The CDR3 is made up of 13 amino acids. Deletions cut 3 bases from V and 3 bases from J, with 9 bases between. CDR3 sequence reads: CASSFQAYYEQYF. The CDR3 coding sequence is TGTGCCAGCAGTTTTCAGGCATACTACGAGCAGTACTTC.

This clone has just a few counts. The rearrangement links TRBV6-5 to TRBJ1-4; 7 nucleotides align to TRBD1. The CDR3 is made up of 16 amino acids. After removal of 0 bases from V and 5 bases from J, the junction contained 6 bases not matched to a gene. Germline V gives CDR1 MNHEY, CDR2 SVGAGI. This chain's CDR3 is CASSYSKGAPNEKLFF. The CDR3 DNA sequence: TGTGCCAGCAGTTACTCGAAGGGGGCGCCGAATGAAAAACTGTTTTTT.

This sequence joins TRBV7-8 and TRBJ1-6; TRBD1 is a possible D gene (6 bases). CDR1 and CDR2 from the germline V gene are SGHVS and FQNEAQ. Between the trimmed V and J ends, which lost 1 base and 9 bases, there was a span of 10 bases. This CDR3 is built from 14 residues. The CDR3 protein is CASSLGTETSPLHF. DNA for the CDR3: TGTGCCAGCAGCTTAGGGACAGAAACTTCACCCCTCCACTTT.

The chain is built from TRBV7-6 and TRBJ2-5; TRBD2 might be the D (5 bases). The J call may be wrong; the DNA end is better matched by TRBJ2-7. Germline CDR1 reads SGHVS; CDR2 reads FNYEAQ. The CDR3 is 14 amino acids. CDR3 region: CASSQDFSSYEQYF. CDR3 sequence (DNA): TGTGCCAGCAGCCAGGACTTCAGCTCCTACGAGCAGTACTTC.

This clone has just a few counts. This chain links TRBV20-1 with TRBJ2-7; D not certain. The germline V gene has CDR1 DFQATT and CDR2 SNEGSKA (reference sequence). Trimming took off 3 bases at V and 4 bases at J, with 4 bases between the two ends. This CDR3 has 10 amino acids. The chain's CDR3 is CSASPYEQYF. CDR3 DNA: TGCAGTGCTAGCCCATACGAGCAGTACTTC.

J is TRBJ2-3 and V is TRBV7-8, with D unresolved. Germline-derived CDR1 and CDR2 are SGHVS and FQNEAQ. Trimming removed 0 bases at V and 2 bases at J, with 6 bases between. This CDR3 is 14 amino acids long. For the CDR3, the DNA is TGTGCCAGCAGCTTAGCGGAGACCACAGATACGCAGTATTTT. Protein: CASSLAETTDTQYF.

The chain employs TRBV29-1 and TRBJ2-1; D is possibly TRBD2 (6 bases). The CDR3 has 15 residues. The germline V gene has CDR1 SQVTM and CDR2 ANQGSEA. V was cut by 0 bases and J by 3 bases, with 12 bases left in between. The CDR3 nucleotides read TGCAGCGTTGAAGATGGGGCTAGCGACTACAATGAGCAGTTCTTC. This sequence encodes CSVEDGASDYNEQFF.

V usage is TRBV4-3 and J usage is TRBJ2-7; D is unresolved. Trimming took off 0 bases at V and 1 base at J, with 13 bases between the two ends. There are 16 residues in the CDR3. The germline CDR1 and CDR2 sequences are LGHNA and YSLEER. The CDR3 nucleotides are TGCGCCAGCAGCCAAGATGGTGAACCACGGTCCTACGAGCAGTACTTC. It specifies CASSQDGEPRSYEQYF.

The V and J genes are TRBV27 and TRBJ2-5; D may be TRBD2 (5 bases). CDR1 is MNHEY and CDR2 is SMNVEV in the germline V gene (reference sequence). This CDR3 region has 15 residues. Trimming took 2 bases from V and 5 from J, leaving 15 bases between them. The DNA of the CDR3 is TGTGCCAGCAGTTTAAGTGTGATGGGAGCCGAGACCCAGTACTTC. Its protein is CASSLSVMGAETQYF.

The chain combines TRBV4-2 with TRBJ2-3; perhaps TRBD2 as D (6 bases). Trimming shortened V by 1 base and J by 3 bases, and 14 bases separated the two germline ends. The CDR3 is made up of 16 amino acids. Germline-derived CDR1 and CDR2 are LGHNA and YNFKEQ. The CDR3 region has the DNA TGTGCCAGCAGCCAAGCAGGCGGGGTACGAACAGATACGCAGTATTTT. This encodes CASSQAGGVRTDTQYF.

The sample holds a few counts of this clone. The rearrangement joins TRBV7-2 to TRBJ2-1; D is possibly TRBD1 (5 bases). CDR1 and CDR2 from the germline V gene are SGHTA and FQGNSA. V was clipped by 5 bases and J by 3 bases, with 11 bases between them. The CDR3 sequence is 14 residues long. For the CDR3, the DNA is TGTGCCAGCAGCGGGGCAGATAGCTACAATGAGCAGTTCTTC. This gives the protein CASSGADSYNEQFF.

The chain carries TRBV29-1 and TRBJ2-7; 10 bases align to TRBD1. The CDR3 totals 15 residues. The germline V gene encodes CDR1 SQVTM and CDR2 ANQGSEA. V was clipped by 1 base and J by 1 base; unmatched bases: 4. The CDR3 here is CSVEGGTGVSYEQYF. The DNA for the CDR3 is TGCAGCGTTGAAGGAGGGACAGGGGTTTCCTACGAGCAGTACTTC.

The rearrangement uses TRBV6-4 and TRBJ2-1; the match to TRBD2 covers 8 bases. The V segment lost 4 bases and the J segment 4 bases; nucleotides outside the gene matches: 9. CDR3 length equals 16 residues. Looked up from germline, CDR1 is MRHNA and CDR2 is SNTAGT. The CDR3 reads CASSAHPGGEYNEQFF. In nucleotides, the CDR3 is TGTGCCAGCAGTGCCCATCCGGGAGGGGAGTACAATGAGCAGTTCTTC.